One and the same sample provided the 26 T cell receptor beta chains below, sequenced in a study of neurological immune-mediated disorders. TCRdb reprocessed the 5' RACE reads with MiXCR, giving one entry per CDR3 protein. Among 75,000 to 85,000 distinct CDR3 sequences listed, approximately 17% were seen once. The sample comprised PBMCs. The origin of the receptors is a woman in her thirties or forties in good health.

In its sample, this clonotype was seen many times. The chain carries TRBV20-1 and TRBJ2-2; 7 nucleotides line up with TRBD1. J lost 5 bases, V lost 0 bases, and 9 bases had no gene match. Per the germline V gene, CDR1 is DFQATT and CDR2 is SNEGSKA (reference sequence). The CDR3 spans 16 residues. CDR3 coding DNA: TGCAGTGCTAGAGATCCCCTCCAGGGGGTGACCGGGGAGCTGTTTTTT. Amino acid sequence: CSARDPLQGVTGELFF.

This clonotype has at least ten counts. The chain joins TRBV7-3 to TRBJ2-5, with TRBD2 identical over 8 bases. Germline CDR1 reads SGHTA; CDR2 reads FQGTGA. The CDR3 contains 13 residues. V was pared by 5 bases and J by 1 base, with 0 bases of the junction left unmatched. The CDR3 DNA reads TGTGCCAGCAGCCGGGGGGGCCAAGAGACCCAGTACTTC. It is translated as CASSRGGQETQYF.

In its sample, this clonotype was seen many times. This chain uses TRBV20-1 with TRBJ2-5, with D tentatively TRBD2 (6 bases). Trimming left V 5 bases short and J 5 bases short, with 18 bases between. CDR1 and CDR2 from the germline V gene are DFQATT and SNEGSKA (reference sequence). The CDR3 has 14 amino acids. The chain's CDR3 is CSARPGTGVETQYF. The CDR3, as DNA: TGCAGTGCTCGTCCCGGGACGGGGGTGGAGACCCAGTACTTC.

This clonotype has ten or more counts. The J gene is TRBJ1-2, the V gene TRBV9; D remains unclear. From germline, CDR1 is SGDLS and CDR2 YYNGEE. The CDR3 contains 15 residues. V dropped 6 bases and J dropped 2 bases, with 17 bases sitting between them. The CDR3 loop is CASTRSGGGNYGYTF. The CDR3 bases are TGTGCCAGCACCCGATCGGGAGGAGGCAACTATGGCTACACCTTC.

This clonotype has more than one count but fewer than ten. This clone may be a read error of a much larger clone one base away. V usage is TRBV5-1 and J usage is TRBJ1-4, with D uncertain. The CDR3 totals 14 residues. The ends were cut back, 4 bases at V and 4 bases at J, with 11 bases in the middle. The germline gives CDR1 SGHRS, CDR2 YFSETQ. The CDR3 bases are TGCGCCAGCAGCACCAAGGGTAATAATGAAAAACTGTTTTTT. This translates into CASSTKGNNEKLFF.

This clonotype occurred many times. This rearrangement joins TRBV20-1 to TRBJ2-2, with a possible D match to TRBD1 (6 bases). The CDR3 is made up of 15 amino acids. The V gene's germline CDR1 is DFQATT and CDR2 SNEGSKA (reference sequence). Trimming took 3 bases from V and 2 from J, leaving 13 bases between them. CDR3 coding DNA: TGCAGTGCTAGTATTGCCAGGGGAAACACCGGGGAGCTGTTTTTT. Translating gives CSASIARGNTGELFF.

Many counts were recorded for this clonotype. The CDR3 reads CATRLDRAPYGYTF. The CDR3 nucleotides are TGTGCCACCAGACTTGACAGGGCACCCTATGGCTACACCTTC. This sequence joins TRBV6-5 and TRBJ1-2; TRBD1 matches 7 bases. The CDR3 runs to 14 residues. J was trimmed by 4 bases and V by 10 bases; bases with no gene match: 12. CDR1 and CDR2 from the germline V gene are MNHEY and SVGAGI.

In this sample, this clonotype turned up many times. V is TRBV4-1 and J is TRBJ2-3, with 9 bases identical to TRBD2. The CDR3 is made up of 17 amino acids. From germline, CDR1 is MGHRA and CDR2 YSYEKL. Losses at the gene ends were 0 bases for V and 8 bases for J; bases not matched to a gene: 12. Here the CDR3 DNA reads TGCGCCAGCAGCCAAGATTTTGCGCGGGGGGGCCACGGTACGCAGTATTTT. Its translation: CASSQDFARGGHGTQYF.

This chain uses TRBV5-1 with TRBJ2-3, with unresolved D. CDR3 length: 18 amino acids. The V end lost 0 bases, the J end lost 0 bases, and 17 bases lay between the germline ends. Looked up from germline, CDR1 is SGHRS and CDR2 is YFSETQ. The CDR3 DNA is TGCGCCAGCAGCTTGGACCTCGAGAGGACCGCTAGCACAGATACGCAGTATTTT. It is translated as CASSLDLERTASTDTQYF.

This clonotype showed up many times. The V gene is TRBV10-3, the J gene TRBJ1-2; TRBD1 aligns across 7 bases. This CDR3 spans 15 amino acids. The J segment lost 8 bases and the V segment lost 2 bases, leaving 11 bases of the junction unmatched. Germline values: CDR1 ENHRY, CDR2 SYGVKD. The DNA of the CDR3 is TGTGCCATCAGTGAGATTTCCGACAGGGATGGCGGCTACACCTTC. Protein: CAISEISDRDGGYTF.

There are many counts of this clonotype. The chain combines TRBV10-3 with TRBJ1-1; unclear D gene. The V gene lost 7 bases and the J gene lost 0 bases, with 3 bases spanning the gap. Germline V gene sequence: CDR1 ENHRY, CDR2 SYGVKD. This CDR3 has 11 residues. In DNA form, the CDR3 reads TGTGCCATCAAGGTGAACACTGAAGCTTTCTTT. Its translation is CAIKVNTEAFF.

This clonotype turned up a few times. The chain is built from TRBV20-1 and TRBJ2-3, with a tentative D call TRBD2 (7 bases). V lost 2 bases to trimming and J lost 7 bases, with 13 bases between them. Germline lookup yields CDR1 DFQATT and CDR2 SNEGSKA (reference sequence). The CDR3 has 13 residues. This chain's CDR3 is CSARPGGLYTQYF. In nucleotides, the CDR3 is TGCAGTGCTAGACCGGGGGGCCTATATACGCAGTATTTT.

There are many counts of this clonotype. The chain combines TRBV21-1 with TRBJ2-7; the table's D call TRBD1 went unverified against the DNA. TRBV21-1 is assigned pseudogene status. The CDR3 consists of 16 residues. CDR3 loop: CASSRFPETQGYEQYV. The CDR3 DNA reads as TGTGCCAGCAGCCGCTTTCCTGAAACACAGGGCTACGAGCAGTACGTC.

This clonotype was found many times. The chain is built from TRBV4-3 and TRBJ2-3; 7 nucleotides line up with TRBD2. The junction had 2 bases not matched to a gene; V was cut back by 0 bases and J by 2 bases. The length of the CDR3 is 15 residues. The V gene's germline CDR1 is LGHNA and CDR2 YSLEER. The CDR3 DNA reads TGCGCCAGCAGCCAAGAGGGGGGGGTCACAGATACGCAGTATTTT. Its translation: CASSQEGGVTDTQYF.

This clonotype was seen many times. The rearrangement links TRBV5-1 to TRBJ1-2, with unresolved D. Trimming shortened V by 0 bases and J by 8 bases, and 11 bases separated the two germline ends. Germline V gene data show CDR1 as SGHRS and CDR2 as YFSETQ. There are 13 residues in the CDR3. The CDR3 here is CASSLDNFEGYTF. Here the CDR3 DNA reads TGCGCCAGCAGCTTGGACAACTTCGAGGGCTACACCTTC.

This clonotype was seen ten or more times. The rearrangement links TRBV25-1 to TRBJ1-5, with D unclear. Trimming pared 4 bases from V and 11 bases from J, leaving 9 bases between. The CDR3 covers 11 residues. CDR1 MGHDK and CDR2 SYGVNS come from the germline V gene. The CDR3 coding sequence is TGTGCCAGCAGTGGACAAGGCTCCCAGCATTTT. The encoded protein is CASSGQGSQHF.

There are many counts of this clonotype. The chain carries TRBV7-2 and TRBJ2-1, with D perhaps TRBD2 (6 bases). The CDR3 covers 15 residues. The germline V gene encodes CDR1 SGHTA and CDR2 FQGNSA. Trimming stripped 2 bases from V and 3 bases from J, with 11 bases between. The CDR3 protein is CASSLRAGYYNEQFF. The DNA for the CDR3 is TGTGCCAGCAGCTTACGGGCGGGGTACTACAATGAGCAGTTCTTC.

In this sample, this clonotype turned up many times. The CDR3 loop reads CASTLSGGADTGELFF. Written as DNA, the CDR3 is TGTGCCAGCACCCTTAGCGGGGGGGCCGACACCGGGGAGCTGTTTTTT. The chain recombines TRBV2 with TRBJ2-2; TRBD2 matches at 11 bases. This CDR3 spans 16 amino acids. The V gene end was trimmed by 7 bases and the J gene end by 3 bases; junction bases not matched to a gene: 7. Germline V gene data show CDR1 as SNHLY and CDR2 as FYNNEI.

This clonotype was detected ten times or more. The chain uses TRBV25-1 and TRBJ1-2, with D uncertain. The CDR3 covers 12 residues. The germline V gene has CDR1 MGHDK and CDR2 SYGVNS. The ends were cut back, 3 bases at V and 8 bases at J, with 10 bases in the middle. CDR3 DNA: TGTGCCAGCAGTGAGGTCGGGCGGGGCTACACCTTC. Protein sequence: CASSEVGRGYTF.

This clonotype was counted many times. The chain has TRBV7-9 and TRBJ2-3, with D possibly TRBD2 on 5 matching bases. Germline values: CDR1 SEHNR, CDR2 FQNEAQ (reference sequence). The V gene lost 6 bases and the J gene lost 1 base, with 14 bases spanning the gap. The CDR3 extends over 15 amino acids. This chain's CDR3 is CASRPGSGGTDTQYF. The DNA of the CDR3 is TGTGCCAGCAGACCGGGAAGTGGGGGCACAGATACGCAGTATTTT. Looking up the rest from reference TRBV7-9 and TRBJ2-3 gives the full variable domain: DTGVSQNPRHKITKRGQNVTFRCDPISEHNRLYWYRQTLGQGPEFLTYFQNEAQLEKSRLLSDRFSAERPKGSFSTLEIQRTEQGDSAMYLCASRPGSGGTDTQYFGPGTRLTVL.

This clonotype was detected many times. The CDR3 sequence: CASSLRQGSGANVLTF. The CDR3 DNA sequence: TGTGCCAGCTCACTGAGACAGGGTTCTGGGGCCAACGTCCTGACTTTC. This chain links TRBV18 with TRBJ2-6, with 7 bases identical to TRBD1. J lost 1 base, V lost 4 bases, and 4 bases had no gene match. Germline V gene lookup returns CDR1 KGHSH and CDR2 LQKENI. CDR3 length equals 16 residues.

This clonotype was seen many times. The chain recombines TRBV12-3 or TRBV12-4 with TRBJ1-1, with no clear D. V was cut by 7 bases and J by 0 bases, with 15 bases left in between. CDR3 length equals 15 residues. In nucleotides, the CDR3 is TGTGCCAGCATACCCCTCGGACGGTTGAACACTGAAGCTTTCTTT. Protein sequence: CASIPLGRLNTEAFF.

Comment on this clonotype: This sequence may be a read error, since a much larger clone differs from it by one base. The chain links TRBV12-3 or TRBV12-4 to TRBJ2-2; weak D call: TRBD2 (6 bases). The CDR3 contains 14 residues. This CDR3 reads CASRRQLNTGGLFF. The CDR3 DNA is TGTGCCAGCAGGAGGCAGCTGAACACCGGGGGGCTGTTTTTT.

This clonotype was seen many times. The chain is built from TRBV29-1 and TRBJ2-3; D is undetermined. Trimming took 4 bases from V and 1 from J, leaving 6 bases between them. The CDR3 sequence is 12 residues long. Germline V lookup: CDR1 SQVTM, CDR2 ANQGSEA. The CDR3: CSVAPRTDTQYF. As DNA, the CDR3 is TGCAGCGTTGCTCCCCGCACAGATACGCAGTATTTT.

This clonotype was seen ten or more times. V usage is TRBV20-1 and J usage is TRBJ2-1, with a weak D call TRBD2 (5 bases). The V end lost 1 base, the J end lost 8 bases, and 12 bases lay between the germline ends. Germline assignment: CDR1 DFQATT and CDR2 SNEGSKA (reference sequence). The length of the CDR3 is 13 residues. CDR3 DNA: TGCAGTGCTAGAGTGGGAGAGTCCGATGAGCAGTTCTTC. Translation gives CSARVGESDEQFF.

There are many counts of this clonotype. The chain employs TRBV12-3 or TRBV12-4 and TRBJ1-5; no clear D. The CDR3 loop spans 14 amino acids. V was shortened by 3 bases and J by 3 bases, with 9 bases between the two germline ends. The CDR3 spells CASSLRGPNQPQHF. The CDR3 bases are TGTGCCAGCAGTTTGCGAGGGCCCAATCAGCCCCAGCATTTT.